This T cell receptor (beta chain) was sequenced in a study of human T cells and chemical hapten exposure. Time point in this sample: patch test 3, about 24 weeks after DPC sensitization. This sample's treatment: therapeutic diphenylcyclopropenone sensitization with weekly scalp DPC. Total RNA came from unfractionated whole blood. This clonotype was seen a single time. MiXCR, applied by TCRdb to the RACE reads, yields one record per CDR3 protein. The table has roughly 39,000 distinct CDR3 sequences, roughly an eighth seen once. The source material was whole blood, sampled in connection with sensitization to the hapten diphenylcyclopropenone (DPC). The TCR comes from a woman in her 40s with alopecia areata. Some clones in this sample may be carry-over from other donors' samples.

The CDR3 reads CATSGQLPNEQFF. CDR3 coding DNA: TGTGCCACCTCAGGCCAGCTACCCAATGAGCAGTTCTTC. This chain joins TRBV24-1 and TRBJ2-1; no definite D call. The V end was cut by 9 bases, the J end by 6 bases, with 14 bases between. From germline, CDR1 is KGHDR and CDR2 SFDVKD. The CDR3 has 13 residues.